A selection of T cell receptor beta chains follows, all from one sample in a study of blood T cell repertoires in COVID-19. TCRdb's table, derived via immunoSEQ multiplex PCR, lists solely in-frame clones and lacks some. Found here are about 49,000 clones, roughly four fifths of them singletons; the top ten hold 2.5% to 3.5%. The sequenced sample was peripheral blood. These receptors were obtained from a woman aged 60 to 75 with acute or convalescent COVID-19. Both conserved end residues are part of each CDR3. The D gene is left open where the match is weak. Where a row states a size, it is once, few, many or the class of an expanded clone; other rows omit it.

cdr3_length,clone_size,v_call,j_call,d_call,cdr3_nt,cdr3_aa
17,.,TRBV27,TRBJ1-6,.,TGTGCCAGCAGTTTAGGGCCAGTAACCTCCTATAATTCACCCCTCCACTTT,CASSLGPVTSYNSPLHF
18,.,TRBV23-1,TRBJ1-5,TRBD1,TGCGCCAGCAGTCTCCCCCCCGGGACAGGGGACGGCAATCAGCCCCAGCATTTT,CASSLPPGTGDGNQPQHF
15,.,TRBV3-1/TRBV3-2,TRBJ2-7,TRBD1,TGTGCCAGCAGCTTAGACGGACAGGGGGCCTACGAGCAGTACTTC,CASSLDGQGAYEQYF
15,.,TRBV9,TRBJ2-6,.,TGTGCCAGCAGCGTAGGAGACTCTGGGGCCAACGTCCTGACTTTC,CASSVGDSGANVLTF
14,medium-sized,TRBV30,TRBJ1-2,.,TGTGCCTGGAGCGGCAGTAGACTCAACTATGGCTACACCTTC,CAWSGSRLNYGYTF
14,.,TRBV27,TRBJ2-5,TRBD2,TGTGCCAGCAGGCTAGCGGGGCCACAAGAGACCCAGTACTTC,CASRLAGPQETQYF
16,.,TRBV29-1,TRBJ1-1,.,TGCAGCGCCAGCGATCGGAACCAGGGAATGAACACTGAAGCTTTCTTT,CSASDRNQGMNTEAFF
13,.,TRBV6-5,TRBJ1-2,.,TGTGCCAGCAGTTACGCCAGGGTAGGAGGCTACACCTTC,CASSYARVGGYTF
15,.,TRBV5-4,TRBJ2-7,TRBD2,TGTGCCAGCAGCTCGGGACTAGCGGGGGCCTACGAGCAGTACTTC,CASSSGLAGAYEQYF
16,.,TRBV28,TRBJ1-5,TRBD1,TGTGCCAGCAGTTTCTTCAGGGGGAATAGCAATCAGCCCCAGCATTTT,CASSFFRGNSNQPQHF
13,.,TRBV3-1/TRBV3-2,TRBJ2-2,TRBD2,TGTGCCAGCAGCCAACTAGCGGCCGGGGAGCTGTTTTTT,CASSQLAAGELFF
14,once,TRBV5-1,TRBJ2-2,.,TGCGCCAGCAGCTTATCGTTGAACACCGGGGAGCTGTTTTTT,CASSLSLNTGELFF
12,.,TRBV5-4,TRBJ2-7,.,TGTGCCAGCAGCTTAACAGACTACGAGCAGTACTTC,CASSLTDYEQYF
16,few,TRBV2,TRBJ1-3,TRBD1,TGTGCCAGCAGCTACGGACAGGCTAACTCTGGAAACACCATATATTTT,CASSYGQANSGNTIYF
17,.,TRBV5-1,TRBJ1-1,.,TGCGCCAGCAGCTCCTCCGGGACACGGGCCCAGAACACTGAAGCTTTCTTT,CASSSSGTRAQNTEAFF
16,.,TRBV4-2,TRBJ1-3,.,TGTGCCAGCAGCCAAGAACTCTCTCTCTCCGGAAACACCATATATTTT,CASSQELSLSGNTIYF
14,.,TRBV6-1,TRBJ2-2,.,TGTGCCAGCAGTGAGACTAGAGGACCCGGGGAGCTGTTTTTT,CASSETRGPGELFF
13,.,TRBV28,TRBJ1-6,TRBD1,TGTGCCAGCAGAGCAGGGGGCAGCTCACCCCTCCACTTT,CASRAGGSSPLHF
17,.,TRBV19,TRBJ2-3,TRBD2,TGTGCCAGTAGTTCCCCCCTAGCGGGAGGCCTAACAGATACGCAGTATTTT,CASSSPLAGGLTDTQYF
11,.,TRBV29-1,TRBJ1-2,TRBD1,TGCAGCGTAACAGGGGTTGAGGGCTACACCTTC,CSVTGVEGYTF
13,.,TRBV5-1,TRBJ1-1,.,TGCGCCAGCAGCTTGGAAATGACAGCTGAAGCTTTCTTT,CASSLEMTAEAFF
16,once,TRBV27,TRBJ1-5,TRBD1,TGTGCCAGCCTCTTACAGGGGATGTATAGCAATCAGCCCCAGCATTTT,CASLLQGMYSNQPQHF
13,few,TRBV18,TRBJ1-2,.,TGTGCCAGCTCACCGGAACAGGTCTATGGCTACACCTTC,CASSPEQVYGYTF
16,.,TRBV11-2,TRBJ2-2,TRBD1,TGTGCCAGCAGCCCGTGGGGACAGGGGGCAACCGGGGAGCTGTTTTTT,CASSPWGQGATGELFF
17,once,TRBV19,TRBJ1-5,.,TGTGCCAGTAGTATTACTTGGAGGACTCTTAGCAATCAGCCCCAGCATTTT,CASSITWRTLSNQPQHF
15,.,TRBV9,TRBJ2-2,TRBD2,TGTGCCAGCAGCGCAACTAGCGATTACACCGGGGAGCTGTTTTTT,CASSATSDYTGELFF
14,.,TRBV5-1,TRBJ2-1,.,TGCGCCAGCAGCTCAGACTTGGGGCGCAATGAGCAGTTCTTC,CASSSDLGRNEQFF
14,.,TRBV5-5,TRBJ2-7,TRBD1,TGTGCCAGCAGCTCACAGGGGGCCTCCTACGAGCAGTACTTC,CASSSQGASYEQYF
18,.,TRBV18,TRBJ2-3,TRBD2,TGTGCCAGCTCACCATTACGACTAGCGGGACAAACCACAGATACGCAGTATTTT,CASSPLRLAGQTTDTQYF
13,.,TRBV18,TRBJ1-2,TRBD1,TGTGCCAGCTCACCCGGACAGGAGTATGGCTACACCTTC,CASSPGQEYGYTF
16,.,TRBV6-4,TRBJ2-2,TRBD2,TGTGCCAGCAGTGACCTAGCGGGAGATGGCACCGGGGAGCTGTTTTTT,CASSDLAGDGTGELFF
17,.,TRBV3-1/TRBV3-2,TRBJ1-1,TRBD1,TGTGCCAGCAGCGCGCGGGGACAGGGGGCGAGGGGCACTGAAGCTTTCTTT,CASSARGQGARGTEAFF
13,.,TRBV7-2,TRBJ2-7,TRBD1,TGTGCCAGCAGCTTGGGACAGATCTACGAGCAGTACTTC,CASSLGQIYEQYF
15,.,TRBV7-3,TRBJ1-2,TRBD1,TGTGCCAGCAGCCCTGACCGGGACAGTGTCTATGGCTACACCTTC,CASSPDRDSVYGYTF
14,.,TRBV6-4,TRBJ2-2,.,TGTGCCAGCACCCCCAGACCGGGGACCGGGGAGCTGTTTTTT,CASTPRPGTGELFF
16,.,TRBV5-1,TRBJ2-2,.,TGCGCCAGCAGCGCACTGACAGCGACAAACACCGGGGAGCTGTTTTTT,CASSALTATNTGELFF
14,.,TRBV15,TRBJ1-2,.,TGTGCCACCAGCAGAGACAGTCATACCTATGGCTACACCTTC,CATSRDSHTYGYTF
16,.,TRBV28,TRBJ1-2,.,TGTGCCAGCAGTTTAGGCGGGGTTGGTCGGCTGTATGGCTACACCTTC,CASSLGGVGRLYGYTF
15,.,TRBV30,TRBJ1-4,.,TGTGCCTGGAGTGTATCGACCGGAGGTGGGGAAAAACTGTTTTTT,CAWSVSTGGGEKLFF
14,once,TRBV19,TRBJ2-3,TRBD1,TGTGCCAGTAGCCGACAGGGGTTGACAGATACGCAGTATTTT,CASSRQGLTDTQYF
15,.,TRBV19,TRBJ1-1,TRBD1,TGTGCCAGTAGTACCGTACAGGGGGTAGGCACTGAAGCTTTCTTT,CASSTVQGVGTEAFF
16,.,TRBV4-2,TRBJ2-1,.,TGTGCCAGCAGCCAAGGCGGACAGAAATTTAACAATGAGCAGTTCTTC,CASSQGGQKFNNEQFF
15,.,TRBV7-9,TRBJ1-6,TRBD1,TGTGCCAGCAGCTCGGAGACAGGGTATAATTCACCCCTCCACTTT,CASSSETGYNSPLHF
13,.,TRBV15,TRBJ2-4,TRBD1,TGTGCCACCAGCAGTAGACAGGGGAACATTCAGTACTTC,CATSSRQGNIQYF
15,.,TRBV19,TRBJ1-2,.,TGTGCCAGTATTAAAGGGGCCCAGCACGCCTATGGCTACACCTTC,CASIKGAQHAYGYTF
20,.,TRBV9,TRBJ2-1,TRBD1,TGTGCCAGCAGCGTAGCCTTCGGGCAGGGGGTCGGCAAGGGGTACAATGAGCAGTTCTTC,CASSVAFGQGVGKGYNEQFF
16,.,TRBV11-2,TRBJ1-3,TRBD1,TGTGCCAGCAGCATGGGACAGACCCTCTCTGGAAACACCATATATTTT,CASSMGQTLSGNTIYF
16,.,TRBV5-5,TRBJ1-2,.,TGTGCCAGCAGCTTGGGAAGCGTCAGGGGTAACTATGGCTACACCTTC,CASSLGSVRGNYGYTF
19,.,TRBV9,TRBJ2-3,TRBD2,TGTGCCAGCAGCGTGGCCGGGACTAGCTTAGGCGGCTACACAGATACGCAGTATTTT,CASSVAGTSLGGYTDTQYF
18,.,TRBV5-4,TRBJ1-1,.,TGTGCCAGCAGCCCAACCACGGGGACTGGGGGAAGATACACTGAAGCTTTCTTT,CASSPTTGTGGRYTEAFF
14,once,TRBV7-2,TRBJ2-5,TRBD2,TGTGCCAGCAGCTTTAGTAGCGGGGGGGAGACCCAGTACTTC,CASSFSSGGETQYF
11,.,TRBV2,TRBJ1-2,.,TGTGCCAGTACCATCCGTGAGGGCTACACCTTC,CASTIREGYTF
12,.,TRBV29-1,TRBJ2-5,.,TGCAGCGTAGCCCGGGGTCAAGAGACCCAGTACTTC,CSVARGQETQYF
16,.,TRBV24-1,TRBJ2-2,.,TGTGCCACCAGTGATGGGCCATGGGCGAACACCGGGGAGCTGTTTTTT,CATSDGPWANTGELFF